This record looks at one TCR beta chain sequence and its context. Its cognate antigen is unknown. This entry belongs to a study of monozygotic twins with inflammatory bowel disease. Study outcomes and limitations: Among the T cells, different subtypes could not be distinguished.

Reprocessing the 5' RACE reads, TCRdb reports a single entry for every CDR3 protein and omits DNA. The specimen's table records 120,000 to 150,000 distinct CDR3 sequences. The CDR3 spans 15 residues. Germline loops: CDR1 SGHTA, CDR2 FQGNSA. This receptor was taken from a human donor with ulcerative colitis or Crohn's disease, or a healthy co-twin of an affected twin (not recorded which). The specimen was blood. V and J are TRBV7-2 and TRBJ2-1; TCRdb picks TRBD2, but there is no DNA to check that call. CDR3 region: CASSFGLALGGEQFF.